This record looks at one T cell receptor beta chain sequence and its context. The germline V gene has CDR1 LGHNA and CDR2 YNFKEQ. V lost 1 base to trimming and J lost 3 bases, with 16 bases between them. This CDR3 has 17 residues. This record belongs to a study of blood T cell repertoires in COVID-19. Study in general: The United States, Italy and Spain were the sources of the acute and convalescent COVID-19 samples.

Some clones are missing from TCRdb's copy, which holds only in-frame ones; the method was immunoSEQ multiplex PCR. The repertoire holds more than 40,000 clones, with approximately 86% as singletons. The sample consisted of peripheral blood. The source of this sequence is a man aged 55-75 years with active or convalescent COVID-19. This chain joins TRBV4-2 and TRBJ2-1; D possibly corresponds to TRBD2 (6 bases). CDR3 in DNA: TGTGCCAGCAGCCAAGTTATTACGGGGGATAGCTACAATGAGCAGTTCTTC. This sequence encodes CASSQVITGDSYNEQFF.